The clone carrying this TCR beta chain occurred many times. This specimen belongs to a study of T cells in Graves' hyperthyroidism and ophthalmopathy. Across 18 months, stable Graves' hyperthyroidism was marked by no progression to ophthalmopathy. Researchers barred patients who had uncontrolled infection, other autoimmune disease, pregnancy or lactation. Extraction of PBMCs used approximately 10 ml of fresh peripheral blood. Germline CDR1 is MNHNS and CDR2 is SASEGT. CDR3 size: 16 residues. The V gene lost 7 bases and the J gene lost 1 base, with 19 bases spanning the gap. TCR beta CDR3 regions were amplified from RNA. The study used the HTBI primer set for a first-round RT-PCR of the TCR CDR3. Using its own MiXCR run on the multiplex PCR reads, TCRdb lists one record per CDR3 protein. The sample includes approximately 200,000 distinct CDR3 sequences, about 17% seen only once; the top ten take roughly 44%.

The sequenced material came from blood. This sequence was found in a man aged 35 to 55 with Graves' hyperthyroidism. J is TRBJ1-1 and V is TRBV6-1; D may be TRBD1 (5 bases). The CDR3 is CASKPQGLRANTEAFF. The CDR3 DNA sequence: TGTGCCAGCAAACCCCAGGGATTGAGGGCGAACACTGAAGCTTTCTTT.